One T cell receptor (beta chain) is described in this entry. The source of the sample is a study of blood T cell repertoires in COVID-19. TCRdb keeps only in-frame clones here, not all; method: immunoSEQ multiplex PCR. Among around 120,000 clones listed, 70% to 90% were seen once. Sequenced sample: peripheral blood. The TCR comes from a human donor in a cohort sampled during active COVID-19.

CDR3 DNA: TGTGCCACGGGACTCCTAGATCAGCCCCAGCATTTT. Translation gives CATGLLDQPQHF. The rearrangement joins TRBV28 to TRBJ1-5; possible D gene TRBD1, 5 bases. The CDR3 runs 12 residues. V lost 10 bases and J lost 5, with 12 bases in between. CDR1 and CDR2 (germline): MDHEN, SYDVKM.